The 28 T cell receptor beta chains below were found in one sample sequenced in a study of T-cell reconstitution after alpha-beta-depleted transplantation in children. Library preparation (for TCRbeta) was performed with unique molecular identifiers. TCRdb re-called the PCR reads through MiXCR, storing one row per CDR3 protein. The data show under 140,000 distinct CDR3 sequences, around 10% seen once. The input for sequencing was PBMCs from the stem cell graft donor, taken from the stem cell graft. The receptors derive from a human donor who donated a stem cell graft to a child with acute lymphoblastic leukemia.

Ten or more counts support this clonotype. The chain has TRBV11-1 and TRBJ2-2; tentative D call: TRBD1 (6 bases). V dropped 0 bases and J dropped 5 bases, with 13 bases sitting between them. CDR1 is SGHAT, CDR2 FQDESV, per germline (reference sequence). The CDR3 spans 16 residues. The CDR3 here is CASSLATGRRTGELFF. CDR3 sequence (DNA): TGTGCCAGCAGCTTAGCAACAGGGCGACGGACCGGGGAGCTGTTTTTT.

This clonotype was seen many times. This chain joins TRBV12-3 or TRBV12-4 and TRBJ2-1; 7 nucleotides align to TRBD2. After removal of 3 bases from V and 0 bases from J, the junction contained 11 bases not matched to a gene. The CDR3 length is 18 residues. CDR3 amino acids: CASSFQAGDLSSYNEQFF. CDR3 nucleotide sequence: TGTGCCAGCAGTTTCCAGGCGGGGGACCTGAGCTCCTACAATGAGCAGTTCTTC.

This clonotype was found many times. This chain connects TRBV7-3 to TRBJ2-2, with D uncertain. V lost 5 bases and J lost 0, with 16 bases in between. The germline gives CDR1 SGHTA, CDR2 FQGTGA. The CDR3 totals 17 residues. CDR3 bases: TGTGCCAGCAGCCTCTTAGCAAGAGGAGCGAACACCGGGGAGCTGTTTTTT. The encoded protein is CASSLLARGANTGELFF. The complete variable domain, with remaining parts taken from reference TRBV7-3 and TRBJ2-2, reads GAGVSQTPSNKVTEKGKYVELRCDPISGHTALYWYRQSLGQGPEFLIYFQGTGAADDSGLPNDRFFAVRPEGSVSTLKIQRTERGDSAVYLCASSLLARGANTGELFFGEGSRLTVL.

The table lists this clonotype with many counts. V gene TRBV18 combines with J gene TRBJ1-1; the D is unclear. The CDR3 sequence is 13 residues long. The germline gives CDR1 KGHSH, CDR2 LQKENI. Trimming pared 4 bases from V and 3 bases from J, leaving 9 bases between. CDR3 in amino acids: CASSRVGDTEAFF. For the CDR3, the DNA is TGTGCCAGCTCACGGGTCGGGGACACTGAAGCTTTCTTT.

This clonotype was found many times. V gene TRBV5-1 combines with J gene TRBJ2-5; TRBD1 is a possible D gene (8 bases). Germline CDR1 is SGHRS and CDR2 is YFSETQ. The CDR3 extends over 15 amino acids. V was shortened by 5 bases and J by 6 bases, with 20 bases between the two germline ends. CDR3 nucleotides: TGCGCCAGCAGAGCACAGGGGGGGCAGGGAAAGACCCAGTACTTC. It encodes CASRAQGGQGKTQYF.

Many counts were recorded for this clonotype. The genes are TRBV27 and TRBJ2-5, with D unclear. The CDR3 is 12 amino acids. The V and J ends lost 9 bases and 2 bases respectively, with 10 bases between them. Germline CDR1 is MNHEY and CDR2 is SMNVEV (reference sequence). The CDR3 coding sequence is TGTGCCAGTGCCGAAGGGCAAGAGACCCAGTACTTC. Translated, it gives CASAEGQETQYF.

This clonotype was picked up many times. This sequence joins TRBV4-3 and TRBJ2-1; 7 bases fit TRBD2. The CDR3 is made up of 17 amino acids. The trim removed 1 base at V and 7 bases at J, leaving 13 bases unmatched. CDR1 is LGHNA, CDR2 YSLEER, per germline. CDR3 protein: CASSQARWAGASNEQFF. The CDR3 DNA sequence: TGCGCCAGCAGCCAAGCCCGGTGGGCGGGAGCTTCGAATGAGCAGTTCTTC.

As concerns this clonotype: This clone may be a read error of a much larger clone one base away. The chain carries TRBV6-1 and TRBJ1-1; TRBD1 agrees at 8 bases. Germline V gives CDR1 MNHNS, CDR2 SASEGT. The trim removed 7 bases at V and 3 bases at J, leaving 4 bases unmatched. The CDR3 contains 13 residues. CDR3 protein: CASTVTGDTEAFF. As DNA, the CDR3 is TGTGCCAGCACTGTGACAGGGGACACTGAAGCTTTCTTT.

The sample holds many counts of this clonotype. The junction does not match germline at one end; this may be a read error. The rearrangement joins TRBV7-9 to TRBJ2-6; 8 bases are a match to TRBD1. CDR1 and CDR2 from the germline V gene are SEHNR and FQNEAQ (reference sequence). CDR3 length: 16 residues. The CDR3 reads CAIRGQDSSVANVLTF. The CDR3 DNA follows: TGTGCCATCAGGGGACAGGATAGCTCTGTGGCCAACGTCCTGACTTTC.

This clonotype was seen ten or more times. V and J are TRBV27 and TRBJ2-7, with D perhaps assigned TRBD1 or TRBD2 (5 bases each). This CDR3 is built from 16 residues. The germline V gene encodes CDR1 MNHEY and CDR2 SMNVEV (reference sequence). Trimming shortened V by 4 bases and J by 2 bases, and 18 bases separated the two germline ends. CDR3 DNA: TGTGCCAGCAGTTCCCCGAGGGGCCAGCCTCCCTACGAGCAGTACTTC. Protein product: CASSSPRGQPPYEQYF.

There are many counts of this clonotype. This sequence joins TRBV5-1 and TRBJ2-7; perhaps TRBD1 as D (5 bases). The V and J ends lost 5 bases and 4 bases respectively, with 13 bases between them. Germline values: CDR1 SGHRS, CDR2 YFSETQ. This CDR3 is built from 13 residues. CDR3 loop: CASSRTQDYEQYF. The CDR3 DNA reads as TGCGCCAGCAGTCGGACACAGGATTACGAGCAGTACTTC.

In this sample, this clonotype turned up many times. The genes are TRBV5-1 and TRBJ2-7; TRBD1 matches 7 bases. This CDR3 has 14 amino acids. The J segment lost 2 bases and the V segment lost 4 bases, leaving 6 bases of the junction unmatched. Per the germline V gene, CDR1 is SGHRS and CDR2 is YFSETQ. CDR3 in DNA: TGCGCCAGCAGCCAAGCTGACAGGGCCTACGAGCAGTACTTC. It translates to CASSQADRAYEQYF.

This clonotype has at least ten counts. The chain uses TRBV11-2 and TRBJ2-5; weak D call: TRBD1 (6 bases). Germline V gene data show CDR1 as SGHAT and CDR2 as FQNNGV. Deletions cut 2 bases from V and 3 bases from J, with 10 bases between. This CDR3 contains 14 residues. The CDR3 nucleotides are TGTGCCAGCAGCTTACAACAGGGAAAAGAGACCCAGTACTTC. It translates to CASSLQQGKETQYF.

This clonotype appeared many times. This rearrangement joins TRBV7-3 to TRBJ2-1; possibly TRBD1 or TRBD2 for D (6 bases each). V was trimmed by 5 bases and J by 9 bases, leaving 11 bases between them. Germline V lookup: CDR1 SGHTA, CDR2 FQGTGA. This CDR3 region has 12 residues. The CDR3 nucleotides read TGTGCCAGCAGCCAAGGGGGAGGTGAGCAGTTCTTC. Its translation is CASSQGGGEQFF.

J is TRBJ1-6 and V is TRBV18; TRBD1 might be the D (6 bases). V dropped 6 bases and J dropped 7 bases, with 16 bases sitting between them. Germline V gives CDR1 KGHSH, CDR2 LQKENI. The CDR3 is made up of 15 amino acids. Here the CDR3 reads CASSPDQGGNSPLHF. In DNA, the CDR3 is TGTGCCAGCTCTCCGGACCAAGGGGGAAATTCACCCCTCCACTTT.

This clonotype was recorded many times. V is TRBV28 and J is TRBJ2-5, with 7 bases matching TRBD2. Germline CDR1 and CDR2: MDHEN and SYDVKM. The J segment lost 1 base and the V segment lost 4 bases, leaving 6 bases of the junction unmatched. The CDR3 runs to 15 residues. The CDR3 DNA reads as TGTGCCAGCAGTTCCTTGGGGAGGGGCCAAGAGACCCAGTACTTC. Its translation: CASSSLGRGQETQYF.

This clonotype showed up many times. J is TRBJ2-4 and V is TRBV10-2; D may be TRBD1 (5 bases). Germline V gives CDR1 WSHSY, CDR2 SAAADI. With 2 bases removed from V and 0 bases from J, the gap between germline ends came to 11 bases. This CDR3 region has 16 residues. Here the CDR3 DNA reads TGCGCCAGCAGTGAGGTAGACAGCATAGCCAAAAACATTCAGTACTTC. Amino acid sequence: CASSEVDSIAKNIQYF.

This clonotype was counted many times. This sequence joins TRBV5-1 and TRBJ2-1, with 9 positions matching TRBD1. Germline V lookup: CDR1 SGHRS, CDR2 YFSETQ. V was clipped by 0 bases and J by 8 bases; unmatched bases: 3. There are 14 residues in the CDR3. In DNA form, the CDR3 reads TGCGCCAGCAGCTTGGTGGGACAGGGCGATGAGCAGTTCTTC. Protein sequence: CASSLVGQGDEQFF.

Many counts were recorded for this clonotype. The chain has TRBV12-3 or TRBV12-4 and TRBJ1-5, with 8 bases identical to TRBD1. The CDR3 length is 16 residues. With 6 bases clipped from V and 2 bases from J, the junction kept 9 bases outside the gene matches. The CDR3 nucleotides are TGTGCCAGCAGGGGGATGGGGACAGGAGGCAATCAGCCCCAGCATTTT. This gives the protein CASRGMGTGGNQPQHF.

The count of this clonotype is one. The CDR3, as DNA: TGCAGTGCTAGTAGACCAGGAGCTGGAAACACCATATATTTT. It is translated as CSASRPGAGNTIYF. The chain joins TRBV20-1 to TRBJ1-3, with D hard to call. The germline V gene encodes CDR1 DFQATT and CDR2 SNEGSKA (reference sequence). The CDR3 is made up of 14 amino acids. The V end lost 3 bases, the J end lost 2 bases, and 11 bases lay between the germline ends.

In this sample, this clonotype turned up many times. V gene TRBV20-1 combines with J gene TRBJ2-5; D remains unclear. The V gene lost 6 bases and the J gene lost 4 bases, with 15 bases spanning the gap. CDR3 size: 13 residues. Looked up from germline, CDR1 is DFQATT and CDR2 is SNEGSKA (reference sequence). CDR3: CSATTSPVETQYF. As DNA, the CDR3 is TGCAGTGCAACGACATCGCCTGTAGAGACCCAGTACTTC.

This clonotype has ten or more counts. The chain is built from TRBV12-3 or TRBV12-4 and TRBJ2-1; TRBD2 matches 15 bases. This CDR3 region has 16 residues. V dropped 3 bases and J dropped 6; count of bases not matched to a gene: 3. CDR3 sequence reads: CASSFRTSGRANEQFF. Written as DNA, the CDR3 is TGTGCCAGCAGTTTTAGGACTAGCGGGAGGGCCAATGAGCAGTTCTTC.

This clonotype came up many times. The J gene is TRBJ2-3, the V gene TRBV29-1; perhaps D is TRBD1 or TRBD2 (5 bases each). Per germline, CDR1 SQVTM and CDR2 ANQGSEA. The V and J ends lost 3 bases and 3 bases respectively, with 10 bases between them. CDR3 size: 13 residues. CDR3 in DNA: TGCAGCGTTGACTCCGGGGCGACAGATACGCAGTATTTT. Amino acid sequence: CSVDSGATDTQYF.

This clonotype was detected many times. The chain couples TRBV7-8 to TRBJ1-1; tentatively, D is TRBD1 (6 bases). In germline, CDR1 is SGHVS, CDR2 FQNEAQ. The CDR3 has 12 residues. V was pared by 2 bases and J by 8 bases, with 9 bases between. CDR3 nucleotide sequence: TGTGCCAGCAGCTTAAGGAGGGGGGAAGCTTTCTTT. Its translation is CASSLRRGEAFF.

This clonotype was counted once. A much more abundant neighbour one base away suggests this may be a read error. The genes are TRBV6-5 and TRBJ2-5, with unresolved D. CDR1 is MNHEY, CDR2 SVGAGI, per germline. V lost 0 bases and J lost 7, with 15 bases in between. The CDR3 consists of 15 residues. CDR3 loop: CASSYSVEGSVTQYF. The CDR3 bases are TGTGCCAGCAGTTACTCGGTGGAAGGAAGTGTGACCCAGTACTTC.

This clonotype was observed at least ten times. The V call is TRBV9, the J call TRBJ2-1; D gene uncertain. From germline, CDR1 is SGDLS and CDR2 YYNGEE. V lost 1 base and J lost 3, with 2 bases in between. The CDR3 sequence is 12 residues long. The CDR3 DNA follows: TGTGCCAGCAGCGTAAACTACAATGAGCAGTTCTTC. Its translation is CASSVNYNEQFF.

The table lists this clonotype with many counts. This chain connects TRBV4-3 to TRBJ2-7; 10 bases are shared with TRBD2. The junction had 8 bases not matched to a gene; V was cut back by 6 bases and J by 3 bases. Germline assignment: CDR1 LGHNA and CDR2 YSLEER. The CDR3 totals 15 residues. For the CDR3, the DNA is TGCGCCAGCAGGCAAACTAGCGGGGCCTTCTACGAGCAGTACTTC. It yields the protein CASRQTSGAFYEQYF.

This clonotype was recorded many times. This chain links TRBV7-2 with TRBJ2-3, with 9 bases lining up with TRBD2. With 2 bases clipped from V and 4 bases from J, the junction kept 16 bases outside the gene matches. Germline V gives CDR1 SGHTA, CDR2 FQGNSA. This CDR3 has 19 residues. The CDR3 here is CASSLRRAGGPWVADTQYF. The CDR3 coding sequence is TGTGCCAGCAGCTTACGCCGGGCGGGAGGGCCCTGGGTGGCAGATACGCAGTATTTT.